One and the same sample provided the 12 T cell receptor beta chains below, sequenced in a study of CD8+CD57+ T cells in acquired aplastic anemia. Flow cytometry had shown expanded CD8+CD57+ cells in the patients chosen for sequencing. The use of genomic DNA as template underpinned the TCR beta VDJ and CDR3 profiling. TCRdb re-called the reads with MiXCR, one entry per CDR3 protein. The sample consists of hundreds of thousands of distinct CDR3 sequences, roughly a third of them appearing once. Sequenced sample: sorted CD4+, CD8+, or CD8+CD57+ T cells (not recorded which) from PBMCs. These receptors came from a human donor with aplastic anemia.

This clonotype was detected a few times. The rearrangement uses TRBV6-4 and TRBJ2-3; 8 nucleotides align to TRBD1. CDR1 MRHNA and CDR2 SNTAGT come from the germline V gene. Germline trimming cut 6 bases from V and 2 bases from J; bases unmatched to any gene: 4. This CDR3 spans 14 amino acids. The CDR3 is CASRAGGITDTQYF. In DNA form, the CDR3 reads TGTGCCAGCAGGGCAGGGGGCATCACAGATACGCAGTATTTT.

This chain links TRBV27 with TRBJ2-7; 7 nucleotides align to TRBD2. The germline gives CDR1 MNHEY, CDR2 SMNVEV (reference sequence). CDR3 length equals 14 residues. With V trimmed by 8 bases and J by 2 bases, 9 bases remained unmatched. The CDR3 bases are TGTGCCAGCCAAACGGGGGGAACTACCTACGAGCAGTACTTC. It codes for CASQTGGTTYEQYF.

This clonotype came up a few times. This rearrangement joins TRBV5-1 to TRBJ2-1, with TRBD2 matching over 13 bases. The CDR3 sequence is 16 residues long. V shed 0 bases, J shed 4 bases, and the junction held 1 base outside the gene matches. Germline lookup yields CDR1 SGHRS and CDR2 YFSETQ. CDR3 amino acids: CASSLELAGGYNEQFF. Written as DNA, the CDR3 is TGCGCCAGCAGCTTGGAACTAGCGGGAGGGTACAATGAGCAGTTCTTC.

This clonotype turned up a few times. The junction and the germline gene differ at one end; a read error may be behind it. The CDR3 sequence: CASSSRTPLDTQYF. The DNA of the CDR3 is TGTGCCAGCAGTTCCCGGACGCCGTTAGATACGCAGTATTTT. This chain connects TRBV10-3 to TRBJ2-3; D gene uncertain. This CDR3 has 14 amino acids. Germline values: CDR1 ENHRY, CDR2 SYGVKD.

The chain combines TRBV6-2 or TRBV6-3 with TRBJ1-1; 10 positions agree with TRBD1. With 8 bases clipped from V and 8 bases from J, the junction kept 14 bases outside the gene matches. This CDR3 spans 15 amino acids. CDR1 and CDR2 from the germline V gene are MNHEY and SVGEGT. CDR3 region: CASLRAGTGVTEAFF. DNA of the CDR3: TGTGCCAGCCTCAGGGCCGGGACAGGGGTCACGGAAGCTTTCTTT.

The chain carries TRBV7-3 and TRBJ2-7, with 10 bases that match TRBD1. This CDR3 is 18 amino acids long. With 5 bases clipped from V and 5 bases from J, the junction kept 18 bases outside the gene matches. The germline V gene encodes CDR1 SGHTA and CDR2 FQGTGA. CDR3: CASSLSSTGQGFIHEQYF. The CDR3 DNA reads TGTGCCAGCAGCCTCAGCTCTACGGGACAGGGGTTTATCCACGAGCAGTACTTC.

The genes are TRBV7-3 and TRBJ2-2; 7 bases map to TRBD1. CDR3 length equals 14 residues. The ends lost 4 bases at V and 7 bases at J; junction bases unmatched: 6. Germline CDR1 SGHTA, CDR2 FQGTGA. In DNA, the CDR3 is TGTGCCAGCAGCTCGACAGGGTGGGGCGGGGAGCTGTTTTTT. Translated, it gives CASSSTGWGGELFF.

The table lists this clonotype with a few counts. This clone may be a read error of a much larger clone one base away. The chain couples TRBV29-1 to TRBJ1-1; weak D call: TRBD1 (6 bases). V was trimmed by 4 bases and J by 4 bases, leaving 16 bases between them. The germline V gene encodes CDR1 SQVTM and CDR2 ANQGSEA. The CDR3 runs to 14 residues. In DNA, the CDR3 is TGCAGCGTTGGATCCAGGGGCGGGGGCACTGAAGCTTTCTTT. Its protein product is CSVGSRGGGTEAFF.

The chain links TRBV30 to TRBJ1-4; D not certain. CDR3 length equals 13 residues. The V end was cut by 0 bases, the J end by 8 bases, with 10 bases between. Germline CDR1 GTSNPN, CDR2 SVGIG (reference sequence). The DNA for the CDR3 is TGTGCCTGGAGTGTAGGGTGGAGGGAAAAACTGTTTTTT. Its protein product is CAWSVGWREKLFF. The variable domain in full, with the rest retrieved from reference TRBV30 and TRBJ1-4, is SQTIHQWPATLVQPVGSPLSLECTVEGTSNPNLYWYRQAAGRGLQLLFYSVGIGQISSEVPQNLSASRPQDRQFILSSKKLLLSDSGFYLCAWSVGWREKLFFGSGTQLSVL.

In this sample, this clonotype turned up many times. J is TRBJ1-2 and V is TRBV7-3, with 8 bases aligning to TRBD1. This CDR3 region has 15 residues. V lost 2 bases to trimming and J lost 0 bases; unmatched junction nucleotides: 2. Germline CDR1 is SGHTA and CDR2 is FQGTGA. The CDR3 nucleotides are TGTGCCAGCAGCTTATCAGGGGGCGCTAACTATGGCTACACCTTC. Protein sequence: CASSLSGGANYGYTF.

This chain connects TRBV7-6 to TRBJ2-7, with unresolved D. Germline V gene sequence: CDR1 SGHVS, CDR2 FNYEAQ. CDR3 length equals 12 residues. The germline V and J ends were trimmed by 5 bases and 5 bases, with 10 bases remaining between them. CDR3 residues: CASSLWIDEQYF. CDR3 bases: TGTGCCAGCAGCCTTTGGATTGACGAGCAGTACTTC.

The chain is built from TRBV3-1 and TRBJ1-1; D gene unclear. V was shortened by 4 bases and J by 2 bases, with 14 bases between the two germline ends. The CDR3 runs 15 residues. Germline V gene data show CDR1 as LGHDT and CDR2 as YNNKEL (reference sequence). CDR3 sequence: CASSPYSVFNTEAFF. CDR3 sequence (DNA): TGTGCCAGCAGCCCGTATAGTGTCTTCAACACTGAAGCTTTCTTT.